The entry below describes one T cell receptor beta chain. This entry belongs to a study of T cells after somatic rescue of genetic block. The table came from immunoSEQ multiplex PCR; TCRdb's copy has only in-frame clones and leaves some out. The sample lists 70,000 or so clones; 92% were seen once. There are 15 residues in the CDR3. V was trimmed by 8 bases and J by 0 bases, leaving 15 bases between them. Germline V gives CDR1 KGHSH, CDR2 LQKENI. The specimen sequenced was peripheral blood mononuclear cells (PBMCs). J is TRBJ2-3 and V is TRBV18; tentatively, D is TRBD1 (6 bases). The sequence was collected from a man between 35 and 55 years old. CDR3 residues: CASLLADRSTDTQYF. CDR3 DNA: TGTGCCAGCCTCCTCGCGGACAGAAGCACAGATACGCAGTATTTT.